This TCR beta chain was sequenced during a study of T cells in Graves' hyperthyroidism and ophthalmopathy. This clonotype was found many times. Its specificity is unknown. Authors of the study amplified TCR beta CDR3 regions from RNA transcripts. The TCR CDR3 was amplified in a first-round RT-PCR using the HTBI primer set. TCRdb re-analysed the multiplex PCR reads in MiXCR, keeping a single row per CDR3 protein. The sample carries about 710,000 distinct CDR3 sequences, about a sixth recorded once. Uncontrolled infection, other autoimmune disease, pregnancy or lactation disqualified patients from enrolment. Isolation of PBMCs was performed on 8.5 to 10 ml fresh peripheral blood. Notes on the study in general: Most clonotypes expanded in the thyroid (above 0.001) were also present in blood. Ophthalmopathy was separated from stable hyperthyroidism by a 13 V-J model.

The TCR originated in a man younger than 35 with Graves' hyperthyroidism. The sample comprised blood.

The chain's CDR3 is CASSLSSTYGYTF. DNA for the CDR3: TGTGCCAGCAGTTTGAGCTCGACCTATGGCTACACCTTC. V gene TRBV12-3 or TRBV12-4 combines with J gene TRBJ1-2, with D unclear. V was clipped by 3 bases and J by 4 bases, with 9 bases between them. CDR3 length: 13 residues.